Listed below are T cell receptor beta chains from one sample, sequenced in a study of monozygotic twins with cystic fibrosis. Clones were sequenced by immunoSEQ multiplex PCR, and TCRdb holds only the in-frame ones, with some missing. The repertoire has 11,000 to 15,000 clones, 70% to 90% of them found once; the top ten carry 1% to 1.2%. Sequencing was performed on blood. The source of these receptors is a boy between 10 and 17 years old with cystic fibrosis. The CDR3 runs from the conserved cysteine through the conserved F or W. A clone size is listed for some rows: how often the clone was seen (once, few, many), or a class if it is expanded.

V gene: TRBV28
J gene: TRBJ2-1
clone size: .
CDR3 protein: CASSLYVSGSGNEQFF

V gene: TRBV27
J gene: TRBJ2-2
clone size: few
CDR3 protein: CASSLSANTGELFF

V gene: TRBV13
J gene: TRBJ1-5
clone size: .
CDR3 protein: CASSFGSGQNNQPQHF

V gene: TRBV28
J gene: TRBJ1-1
clone size: .
CDR3 protein: CASSLLREALPNTEAFF

V gene: TRBV7-9
J gene: TRBJ1-2
clone size: .
CDR3 protein: CASSLRTANYGYTF

V gene: TRBV19
J gene: TRBJ2-1
clone size: once
CDR3 protein: CASSSLAGAPPEQFF

V gene: TRBV2
J gene: TRBJ2-5
clone size: once
CDR3 protein: CASSGTGQETQYF

V gene: TRBV18
J gene: TRBJ2-1
clone size: .
CDR3 protein: CASSPLGVPEGEQFF

V gene: TRBV15
J gene: TRBJ2-7
clone size: .
CDR3 protein: CATSRDLTVYEQYF

V gene: TRBV27
J gene: TRBJ2-1
clone size: .
CDR3 protein: CASLPRGFNNEQFF

V gene: TRBV12-5
J gene: TRBJ2-1
clone size: once
CDR3 protein: CASGLVIRGRRDEQFF

V gene: TRBV7-9
J gene: TRBJ2-7
clone size: once
CDR3 protein: CASSDGQSYEQYF

V gene: TRBV11-2
J gene: TRBJ1-2
clone size: .
CDR3 protein: CASSLRTGGVYGYTF

V gene: TRBV27
J gene: TRBJ1-1
clone size: .
CDR3 protein: CASRLLSVGQGAPMNTEAFF

V gene: TRBV11-2
J gene: TRBJ2-7
clone size: .
CDR3 protein: CASSSTSGRGSYEQYF

V gene: TRBV30
J gene: TRBJ2-5
clone size: .
CDR3 protein: CAWSAVDRGLETQYF

V gene: TRBV6-6
J gene: TRBJ2-7
clone size: .
CDR3 protein: CASSQTPGSSSYEQYF

V gene: TRBV27
J gene: TRBJ2-7
clone size: few
CDR3 protein: CASSSTGQGVIEQYF

V gene: TRBV2
J gene: TRBJ1-2
clone size: .
CDR3 protein: CASSKGPEGGYTF

V gene: TRBV21-1
J gene: TRBJ2-1
clone size: .
CDR3 protein: CARDPEQFF

V gene: TRBV11-2
J gene: TRBJ2-1
clone size: .
CDR3 protein: CASSTRDRGFNEQFF

V gene: TRBV5-6
J gene: TRBJ1-2
clone size: .
CDR3 protein: CASSPAPRVTYGYTF

V gene: TRBV7-9
J gene: TRBJ2-3
clone size: .
CDR3 protein: CASSSVADTQYF

V gene: TRBV5-6
J gene: TRBJ1-1
clone size: .
CDR3 protein: CASSLGQANTEAFF

V gene: TRBV2
J gene: TRBJ1-1
clone size: once
CDR3 protein: CASRGYTEAFF

V gene: TRBV11-2
J gene: TRBJ1-5
clone size: .
CDR3 protein: CASSAATGRWDGNQPQHF

V gene: TRBV18
J gene: TRBJ1-1
clone size: .
CDR3 protein: CASSPGARTEAFF

V gene: TRBV6-1
J gene: TRBJ1-1
clone size: .
CDR3 protein: CASSRTGGNLEAFF

V gene: TRBV7-3
J gene: TRBJ2-7
clone size: .
CDR3 protein: CASSFSGGLSYEQYF

V gene: TRBV6-6
J gene: TRBJ1-4
clone size: .
CDR3 protein: CASSYLQGWGNEKLFF

V gene: TRBV10-3
J gene: TRBJ2-2
clone size: .
CDR3 protein: CAISIYATGELFF

V gene: TRBV19
J gene: TRBJ2-7
clone size: .
CDR3 protein: CASSIFTTGAYYEQYF

V gene: TRBV15
J gene: TRBJ2-3
clone size: few
CDR3 protein: CATSRQLAVTQYF

V gene: TRBV19
J gene: TRBJ1-2
clone size: .
CDR3 protein: CASSITQAKRYGYTF

V gene: TRBV7-9
J gene: TRBJ1-5
clone size: .
CDR3 protein: CASSLYDNNQPQHF

V gene: TRBV14
J gene: TRBJ2-4
clone size: .
CDR3 protein: CASSPTPQSPKQNIQYF

V gene: TRBV29-1
J gene: TRBJ2-3
clone size: once
CDR3 protein: CSVEYVSTDTQYF

V gene: TRBV10-3
J gene: TRBJ1-1
clone size: .
CDR3 protein: CAISELSGANTEAFF

V gene: TRBV6-1
J gene: TRBJ2-1
clone size: .
CDR3 protein: CASDPSSYNEQFF

V gene: TRBV2
J gene: TRBJ1-2
clone size: few
CDR3 protein: CASRADSYGYTF